This TCR beta chain was sequenced for a study of T cell responses to AZD1222 COVID-19 vaccine. Study-wide context: Second doses that came at about 4 or about 12 weeks were put together.

V shed 5 bases and J shed 9 bases, with 17 bases lying between them. CDR3 length equals 13 residues. From germline, CDR1 is SGHTA and CDR2 FQGNSA. Profiling relied on immunoSEQ multiplex PCR, and the TCRdb table lists in-frame clones only, not all of them. Here the sample spans more than 85,000 clones, 65% to 85% being singletons. As for this clone: Its antigen is undetermined.

Findings of the study overall: Clonal diversity may have been underestimated, and the donors were mostly white British, with more females than males. CD4 TCRs associated with vaccination spanned spike, dominating at 160-218 and 743-854.

The starting material was peripheral blood, obtained on day 0 of AZD1222 vaccination. This chain joins TRBV7-2 and TRBJ2-7; maybe TRBD1 (5 bases). This receptor was identified in an adult in good health. CDR3 residues: CASSRTDSTGQYF. The CDR3 nucleotides read TGTGCCAGCAGCCGGACCGACAGTACGGGGCAGTACTTC. The full variable domain, with the rest looked up from reference TRBV7-2 and TRBJ2-7, is GAGVSQSPSNKVTEKGKDVELRCDPISGHTALYWYRQSLGQGLEFLIYFQGNSAPDKSGLPSDRFSAERTGGSVSTLTIQRTQQEDSAVYLCASSRTDSTGQYFGPGTRLTVT.